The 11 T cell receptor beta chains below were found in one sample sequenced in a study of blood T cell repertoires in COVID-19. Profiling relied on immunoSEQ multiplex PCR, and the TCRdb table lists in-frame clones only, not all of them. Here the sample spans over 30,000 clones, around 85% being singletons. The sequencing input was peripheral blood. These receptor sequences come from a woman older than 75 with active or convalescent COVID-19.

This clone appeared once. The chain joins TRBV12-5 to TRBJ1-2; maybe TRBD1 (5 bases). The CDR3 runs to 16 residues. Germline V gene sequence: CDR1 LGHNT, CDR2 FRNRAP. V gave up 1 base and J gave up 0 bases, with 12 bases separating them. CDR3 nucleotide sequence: TGTGCTAGTGGTTTGGACAGGTTGGGGACTAACTATGGCTACACCTTC. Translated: CASGLDRLGTNYGYTF.

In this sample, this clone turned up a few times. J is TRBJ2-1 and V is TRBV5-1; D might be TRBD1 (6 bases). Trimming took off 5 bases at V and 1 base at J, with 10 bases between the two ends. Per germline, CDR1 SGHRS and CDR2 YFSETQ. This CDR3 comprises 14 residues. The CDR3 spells CASRPQGSYNEQFF. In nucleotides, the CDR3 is TGCGCCAGCAGACCACAGGGATCCTACAATGAGCAGTTCTTC. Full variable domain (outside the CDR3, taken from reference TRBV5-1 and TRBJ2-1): KAGVTQTPRYLIKTRGQQVTLSCSPISGHRSVSWYQQTPGQGLQFLFEYFSETQRNKGNFPGRFSGRQFSNSRSEMNVSTLELGDSALYLCASRPQGSYNEQFFGPGTRLTVL.

CDR3 protein: CASSYGQVSFEAFF. Here the CDR3 DNA reads TGTGCCAGCAGCTATGGACAGGTTTCGTTTGAAGCTTTCTTT. The chain recombines TRBV5-4 with TRBJ1-1, with 7 positions matching TRBD1. With 3 bases clipped from V and 7 bases from J, the junction kept 9 bases outside the gene matches. Per the germline V gene, CDR1 is SGHNT and CDR2 is YYREEE (reference sequence). There are 14 residues in the CDR3. Filled out from reference TRBV5-4 and TRBJ1-1, the complete variable domain reads ETGVTQSPTHLIKTRGQQVTLRCSSQSGHNTVSWYQQALGQGPQFIFQYYREEENGRGNFPPRFSGLQFPNYSSELNVNALELDDSALYLCASSYGQVSFEAFFGQGTRLTVV.

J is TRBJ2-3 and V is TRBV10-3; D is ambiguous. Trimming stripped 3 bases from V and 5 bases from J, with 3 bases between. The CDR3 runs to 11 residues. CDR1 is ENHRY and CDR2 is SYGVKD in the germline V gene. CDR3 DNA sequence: TGTGCCATCAGTGATATAGATACGCAGTATTTT. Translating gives CAISDIDTQYF.

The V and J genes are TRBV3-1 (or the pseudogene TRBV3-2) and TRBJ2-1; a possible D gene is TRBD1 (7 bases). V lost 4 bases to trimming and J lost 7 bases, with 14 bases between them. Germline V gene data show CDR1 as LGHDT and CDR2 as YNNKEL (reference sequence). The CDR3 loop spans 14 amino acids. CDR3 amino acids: CASSPRGASNEQFF. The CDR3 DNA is TGTGCCAGCAGCCCCAGGGGGGCCAGTAATGAGCAGTTCTTC.

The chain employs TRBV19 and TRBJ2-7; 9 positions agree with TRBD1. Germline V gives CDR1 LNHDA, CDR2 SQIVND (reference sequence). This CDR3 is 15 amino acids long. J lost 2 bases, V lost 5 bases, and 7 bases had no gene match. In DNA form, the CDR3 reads TGTGCCAGTAGTCCGGGACAGGGCTCGACCTACGAGCAGTACTTC. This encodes CASSPGQGSTYEQYF.

CDR3 sequence (DNA): TGTGCCAGCAGCTTTAATAGCGGGGATAGCAATCAGCCCCAGCATTTT. This translates into CASSFNSGDSNQPQHF. The genes are TRBV5-6 and TRBJ1-5; no clear D. CDR1 is SGHDT, CDR2 YYEEEE, per germline. V dropped 2 bases and J dropped 0 bases, with 12 bases sitting between them. The CDR3 runs 16 residues.

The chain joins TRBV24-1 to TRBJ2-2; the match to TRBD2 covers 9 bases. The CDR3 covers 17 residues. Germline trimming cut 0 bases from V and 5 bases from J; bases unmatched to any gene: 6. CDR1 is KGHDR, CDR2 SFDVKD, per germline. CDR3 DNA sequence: TGTGCCACCAGTGATTTGGCGGGGGGGCCGAGAACCGGGGAGCTGTTTTTT. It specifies CATSDLAGGPRTGELFF.

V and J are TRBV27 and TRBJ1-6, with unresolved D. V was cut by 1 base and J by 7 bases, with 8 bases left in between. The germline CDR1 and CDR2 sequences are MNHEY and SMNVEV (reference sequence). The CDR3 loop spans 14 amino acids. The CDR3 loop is CASSLLAGNSPLHF. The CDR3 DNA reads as TGTGCCAGCAGTTTATTGGCCGGGAATTCACCCCTCCACTTT.

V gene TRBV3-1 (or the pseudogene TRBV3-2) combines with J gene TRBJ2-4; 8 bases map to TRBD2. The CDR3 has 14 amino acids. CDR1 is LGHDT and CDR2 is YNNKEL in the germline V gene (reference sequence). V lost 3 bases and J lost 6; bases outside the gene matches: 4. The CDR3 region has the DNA TGTGCCAGCAGCCAGGGGCGGGGGGTAAACATTCAGTACTTC. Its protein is CASSQGRGVNIQYF.

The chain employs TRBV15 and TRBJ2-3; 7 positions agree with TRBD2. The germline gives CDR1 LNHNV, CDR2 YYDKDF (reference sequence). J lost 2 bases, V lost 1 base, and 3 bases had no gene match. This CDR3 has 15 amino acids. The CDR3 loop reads CATSRASGATDTQYF. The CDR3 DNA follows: TGTGCCACCAGCAGAGCCAGCGGGGCCACAGATACGCAGTATTTT.